This T cell receptor beta chain was sequenced for a study of shared clonotypes between healthy human individuals. About the study: Each donor had three CD4 naive, three CD4 memory, two CD8 naive and one CD8 memory plate. Study-level results: Clonotypes that were shared across a handful of donors made up around 5.5% of naive CD4 clonotypes.

There were only Caucasian adults among the donors, and all lived in Nashville, Tennessee. Some clones are missing from TCRdb's copy, which holds only in-frame ones; the method was immunoSEQ multiplex PCR. Among about 1 million clones listed, approximately 76% were seen once. The V end lost 7 bases, the J end lost 0 bases, and 10 bases lay between the germline ends. The CDR3 contains 14 residues. Per germline, CDR1 LNHDA and CDR2 SQIVND (reference sequence). Turning to this clone: Its antigen is not identified.

The receptor's source is a man between 18 and 29 years old in good health. This chain uses TRBV19 with TRBJ1-3; D is unresolved. Sequencing was performed on memory CD4+ T cells sorted from blood. Subset defined: CD45RA-negative fraction. The CDR3 reads CASINLSSGNTIYF. The CDR3 DNA reads TGTGCCAGTATAAATTTAAGCTCTGGAAACACCATATATTTT.